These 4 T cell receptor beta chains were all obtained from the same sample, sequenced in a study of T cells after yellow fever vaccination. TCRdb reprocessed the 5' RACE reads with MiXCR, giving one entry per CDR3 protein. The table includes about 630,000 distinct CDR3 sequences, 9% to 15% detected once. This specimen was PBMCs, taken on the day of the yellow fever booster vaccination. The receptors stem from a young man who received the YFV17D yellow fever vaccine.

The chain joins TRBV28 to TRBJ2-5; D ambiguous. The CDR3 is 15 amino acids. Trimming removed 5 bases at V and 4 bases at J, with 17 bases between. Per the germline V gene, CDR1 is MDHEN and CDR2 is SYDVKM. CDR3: CASSPRRLVTETQYF. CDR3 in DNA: TGTGCCAGCAGTCCACGGCGGTTGGTAACAGAGACCCAGTACTTC.

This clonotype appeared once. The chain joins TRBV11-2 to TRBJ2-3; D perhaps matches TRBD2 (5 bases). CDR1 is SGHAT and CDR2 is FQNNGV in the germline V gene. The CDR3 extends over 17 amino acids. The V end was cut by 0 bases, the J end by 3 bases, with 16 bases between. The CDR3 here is CASSLDHRLPGTDTQYF. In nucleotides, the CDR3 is TGTGCCAGCAGCTTAGATCATCGACTACCGGGGACAGATACGCAGTATTTT.

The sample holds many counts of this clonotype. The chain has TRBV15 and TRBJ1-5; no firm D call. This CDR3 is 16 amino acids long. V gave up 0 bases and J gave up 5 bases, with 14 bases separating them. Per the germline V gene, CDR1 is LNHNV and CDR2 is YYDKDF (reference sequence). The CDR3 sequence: CATSRDLGSTHQPQHF. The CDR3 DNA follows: TGTGCCACCAGCAGAGATCTTGGTTCGACACATCAGCCCCAGCATTTT.

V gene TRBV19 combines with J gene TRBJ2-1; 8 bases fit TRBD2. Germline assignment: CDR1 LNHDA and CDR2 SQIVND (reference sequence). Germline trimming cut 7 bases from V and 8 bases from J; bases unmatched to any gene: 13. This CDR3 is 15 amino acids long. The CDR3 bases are TGTGCCAGTAAAGTCGGGAGGGAGGGGGGATATGAGCAGTTCTTC. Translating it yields CASKVGREGGYEQFF. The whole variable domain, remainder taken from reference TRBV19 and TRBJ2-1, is DGGITQSPKYLFRKEGQNVTLSCEQNLNHDAMYWYRQDPGQGLRLIYYSQIVNDFQKGDIAEGYSVSREKKESFPLTVTSAQKNPTAFYLCASKVGREGGYEQFFGPGTRLTVL.